This TCR beta chain was observed in a study of blood T cell repertoires in COVID-19. As for the study in general: Sites in the United States, Italy and Spain provided acute and convalescent COVID-19 samples. The analysed material was cDNA or gDNA that came from T cells, B-cell-depleted T cells, or PBMCs.

Authors' processing steps: Amplification of reference gene primers was used by the study to estimate nucleated cell counts. The data were produced by immunoSEQ multiplex PCR, yet TCRdb's version contains in-frame clones alone and is incomplete. That table furnishes V, J and clone size, whereas the DNA furnished D and trimming. Of about 110,000 clones listed, 65% to 75% are singletons. V was pared by 5 bases and J by 5 bases, with 11 bases of the junction left unmatched. This CDR3 spans 17 amino acids. Germline CDR1 and CDR2: SGHNT and YENEEA. The clonotype comes from a man at least 80 years old with acute or convalescent COVID-19. The chain is built from TRBV11-3 and TRBJ2-1; 11 bases are a match to TRBD2. Sequencing was performed on peripheral blood. As DNA, the CDR3 is TGTGCCAGCAGCGTTCTAGCGGGAGGCGGGGCCCACAATGAGCAGTTCTTC. This sequence encodes CASSVLAGGGAHNEQFF. The full variable domain, rest sourced from reference TRBV11-3 and TRBJ2-1, is EAGVVQSPRYKIIEKKQPVAFWCNPISGHNTLYWYLQNLGQGPELLIRYENEEAVDDSQLPKDRFSAERLKGVDSTLKIQPAELGDSAVYLCASSVLAGGGAHNEQFFGPGTRLTVL.